Following are 21 T cell receptor beta chains from one sample sequenced in a study of blood T cell repertoires in COVID-19. Generated by immunoSEQ multiplex PCR, the TCRdb table keeps only in-frame clones and is missing some. The data hold roughly 80,000 clones, with over 75% observed a single time. The sequenced sample consisted of peripheral blood. Receptors were obtained from a man between 50 and 59 years old with active COVID-19.

The chain recombines TRBV7-9 with TRBJ2-5; 8 bases match TRBD2. CDR3 length: 15 amino acids. V gave up 4 bases and J gave up 3 bases; unmatched junction bases: 7. Germline V lookup: CDR1 SEHNR, CDR2 FQNEAQ (reference sequence). The CDR3 DNA reads as TGTGCCAGCAGCTCCCGGACTAGCCTTGAAGAGACCCAGTACTTC. Protein sequence: CASSSRTSLEETQYF.

This rearrangement joins TRBV4-3 to TRBJ2-7; 11 bases line up with TRBD2. V shed 3 bases, J shed 2 bases, and the junction held 9 bases outside the gene matches. This CDR3 is built from 17 residues. From germline, CDR1 is LGHNA and CDR2 YSLEER. The CDR3 DNA reads as TGCGCCAGCAGCCAGGGACTAGCGGAAAAACTGGCCTACGAGCAGTACTTC. Protein product: CASSQGLAEKLAYEQYF.

V is TRBV6-1 and J is TRBJ2-7; 7 positions match TRBD2. J was trimmed by 1 base and V by 2 bases; bases with no gene match: 8. Germline V gene sequence: CDR1 MNHNS, CDR2 SASEGT. This CDR3 has 16 residues. The CDR3: CASSETWDYLSYEQYF. In nucleotides, the CDR3 is TGTGCCAGCAGTGAAACATGGGACTACCTTTCCTACGAGCAGTACTTC.

V and J are TRBV18 and TRBJ1-5; D is unclear. Germline CDR1 KGHSH, CDR2 LQKENI. The CDR3 spans 14 residues. V was pared by 5 bases and J by 3 bases, with 11 bases between. CDR3 in amino acids: CASSKDAVNQPQHF. The CDR3, as DNA: TGTGCCAGCTCAAAAGACGCGGTCAATCAGCCCCAGCATTTT. The complete variable domain, with remaining parts taken from reference TRBV18 and TRBJ1-5, reads NAGVMQNPRHLVRRRGQEARLRCSPMKGHSHVYWYRQLPEEGLKFMVYLQKENIIDESGMPKERFSAEFPKEGPSILRIQQVVRGDSAAYFCASSKDAVNQPQHFGDGTRLSIL.

The chain recombines TRBV3-1 (or the pseudogene TRBV3-2) with TRBJ2-7, with D possibly TRBD1 on 6 matching bases. With 3 bases removed from V and 3 bases from J, the gap between germline ends came to 12 bases. Germline V lookup: CDR1 LGHDT, CDR2 YNNKEL (reference sequence). The CDR3 is 14 residues long. The CDR3 coding sequence is TGTGCCAGCAGCCACCCGGGACAAAGCTACGAGCAGTACTTC. Its protein product is CASSHPGQSYEQYF.

This clone appeared a few times. The J gene is TRBJ2-2, the V gene TRBV27; D remains ambiguous. The CDR3 consists of 15 residues. V dropped 0 bases and J dropped 7 bases, with 12 bases sitting between them. Germline V gene lookup returns CDR1 MNHEY and CDR2 SMNVEV (reference sequence). The CDR3 DNA reads TGTGCCAGCAGTTTATCCACAATTGGCGGCGGGGAGCTGTTTTTT. Translation gives CASSLSTIGGGELFF.

This sequence joins TRBV5-6 and TRBJ1-2; D unclear. V dropped 4 bases and J dropped 2 bases, with 18 bases sitting between them. The CDR3 extends over 16 amino acids. Germline-derived CDR1 and CDR2 are SGHDT and YYEEEE. The CDR3 sequence is CASSPSGSRRNYGYTF. The CDR3 region has the DNA TGTGCCAGCAGCCCCTCGGGGTCCCGGCGCAACTATGGCTACACCTTC.

The V gene is TRBV7-2, the J gene TRBJ2-7; D possibly corresponds to TRBD2 (6 bases). Germline V gene lookup returns CDR1 SGHTA and CDR2 FQGNSA. The V gene lost 1 base and the J gene lost 2 bases, with 15 bases spanning the gap. The CDR3 covers 16 residues. The CDR3 region is CASSLDGAGIAYEQYF. Here the CDR3 DNA reads TGTGCCAGCAGCTTAGATGGGGCGGGGATTGCCTACGAGCAGTACTTC.

This clone was seen only a few times. This rearrangement joins TRBV7-9 to TRBJ2-7; 8 nucleotides agree with TRBD2. The CDR3 has 15 amino acids. The J segment lost 0 bases and the V segment lost 0 bases, leaving 1 base of the junction unmatched. The V gene's germline CDR1 is SEHNR and CDR2 FQNEAQ (reference sequence). The DNA for the CDR3 is TGTGCCAGCAGCTTAGCGACTAGCGTCTCCTACGAGCAGTACTTC. Its protein product is CASSLATSVSYEQYF. The full variable domain, in which reference TRBV7-9 and TRBJ2-7 provide the parts outside the CDR3, is DTGVSQNPRHKITKRGQNVTFRCDPISEHNRLYWYRQTLGQGPEFLTYFQNEAQLEKSRLLSDRFSAERPKGSFSTLEIQRTEQGDSAMYLCASSLATSVSYEQYFGPGTRLTVT.

The chain has TRBV3-1 (or the pseudogene TRBV3-2) and TRBJ1-1; D ambiguous. The CDR3 is 15 residues long. V gave up 1 base and J gave up 7 bases, with 16 bases separating them. Germline CDR1 reads LGHDT; CDR2 reads YNNKEL (reference sequence). The CDR3 bases are TGTGCCAGCAGCCAAGCGGTCGGGTTAACCTTTGAAGCTTTCTTT. Translation: CASSQAVGLTFEAFF.

The V call is TRBV3-1 (or the pseudogene TRBV3-2), the J call TRBJ2-3, with D uncertain. The length of the CDR3 is 12 residues. The germline V gene encodes CDR1 LGHDT and CDR2 YNNKEL (reference sequence). V was shortened by 2 bases and J by 9 bases, with 9 bases between the two germline ends. As DNA, the CDR3 is TGTGCCAGCAGCCAATCTATACTGACGCAGTATTTT. Protein: CASSQSILTQYF.

The chain carries TRBV10-3 and TRBJ1-2; 7 positions match TRBD1. The CDR3 runs 15 residues. Germline CDR1 is ENHRY and CDR2 is SYGVKD. V was clipped by 7 bases and J by 4 bases; unmatched bases: 12. DNA of the CDR3: TGTGCCATCAAAGGACAGGCGATTAACATCTATGGCTACACCTTC. The encoded protein is CAIKGQAINIYGYTF.

V gene TRBV19 combines with J gene TRBJ2-5; TRBD1 is a possible D gene (6 bases). Germline CDR1 LNHDA, CDR2 SQIVND (reference sequence). V lost 6 bases to trimming and J lost 2 bases, with 16 bases between them. CDR3 length: 15 residues. The CDR3, as DNA: TGTGCCAGTAGGCCACAGGGTCCAAATCAAGAGACCCAGTACTTC. Translated, it gives CASRPQGPNQETQYF.

This clone was detected only a few times. The chain recombines TRBV19 with TRBJ1-5; D ambiguous. The CDR3 is 12 residues long. The V end lost 8 bases, the J end lost 4 bases, and 9 bases lay between the germline ends. In germline, CDR1 is LNHDA, CDR2 SQIVND (reference sequence). The CDR3 DNA sequence: TGTGCCAGTCGGGAAGGGAATCAGCCCCAGCATTTT. Protein sequence: CASREGNQPQHF.

The chain has TRBV6-2 or TRBV6-3 and TRBJ2-7; 14 nucleotides line up with TRBD2. The CDR3 is 21 residues long. Germline V gives CDR1 MNHEY, CDR2 SVGEGT. The junction had 18 bases not matched to a gene; V was cut back by 4 bases and J by 1 base. Here the CDR3 reads CASSSPLGLAGGAGKSYEQYF. The CDR3 nucleotides read TGTGCCAGCAGTTCCCCCCTCGGACTAGCGGGAGGCGCGGGGAAGTCCTACGAGCAGTACTTC.

This clone has a single count. This sequence joins TRBV24-1 and TRBJ2-3; D is possibly TRBD2 (6 bases). Trimming took off 3 bases at V and 4 bases at J, with 19 bases between the two ends. The CDR3 covers 17 residues. Germline V gives CDR1 KGHDR, CDR2 SFDVKD. CDR3 in DNA: TGTGCCACCAGTGATACCATGACAGCTTCTAGCGCAGATACGCAGTATTTT. Protein sequence: CATSDTMTASSADTQYF.

The sample holds one count of this clone. The genes are TRBV21-1 and TRBJ1-1. TRBV21-1 is noted as a pseudogene. The CDR3 is made up of 16 amino acids. The CDR3, as DNA: TGTGCCAGCAGCTTACTGGACCGACTAATGAACACTGAAGCTTTCTTT. Protein sequence: CASSLLDRLMNTEAFF.

The CDR3 coding sequence is TGTGCCAGCAGTCCCCAGCGGGAGGGCCGGGAGACCCAGTACTTC. The encoded protein is CASSPQREGRETQYF. The V call is TRBV7-2, the J call TRBJ2-5, with TRBD2 matching 10 bases. Germline values: CDR1 SGHTA, CDR2 FQGNSA. Trimming took 6 bases from V and 5 from J; bases not matched to a gene: 9. The CDR3 totals 15 residues.

The rearrangement joins TRBV6-6 to TRBJ2-7, with 14 bases that match TRBD2. V was clipped by 6 bases and J by 2 bases; unmatched bases: 6. Germline CDR1 MNHNY, CDR2 SVGAGI (reference sequence). CDR3 size: 16 residues. CDR3 coding DNA: TGTGCCAGCAGGGGACTAGCGGGGGCCGAGACCTACGAGCAGTACTTC. Translation: CASRGLAGAETYEQYF.

The V and J genes are TRBV29-1 and TRBJ1-1; D not certain. Germline V gives CDR1 SQVTM, CDR2 ANQGSEA. V was shortened by 8 bases and J by 1 base, with 8 bases between the two germline ends. The CDR3 totals 11 residues. As DNA, the CDR3 is TGCAGCCTGCGGGGGAACACTGAAGCTTTCTTT. As protein: CSLRGNTEAFF.

The J gene is TRBJ2-1, the V gene TRBV5-5; 7 nucleotides align to TRBD2. The CDR3 is 14 amino acids. Trimming cost V 1 base and J 6 bases; bases outside gene matches: 4. From germline, CDR1 is SGHKS and CDR2 YYEKEE (reference sequence). CDR3: CASSLWEGRNEQFF. CDR3 bases: TGTGCCAGCAGCTTGTGGGAGGGGCGCAATGAGCAGTTCTTC.